The 23 T cell receptor beta chains below come from one sample, sequenced in a study of T cell repertoires in cytomegalovirus infection. Antigens of these TCRs are unknown. Via MiXCR, TCRdb re-called the reads, giving one row per CDR3 protein. The profile covers about 740,000 distinct CDR3 sequences, with 30% to 35% appearing a single time and 15% to 20% taken by the ten largest. Sequencing was performed on cultured PBMCs, taken from culture after CMV antigen stimulation. These receptors were obtained from a human donor in good health (CMV status not recorded). Some clones in this sample may be carry-over from other donors' samples.

This chain links TRBV5-5 with TRBJ2-1; D not resolved. Trimming shortened V by 3 bases and J by 4 bases, and 20 bases separated the two germline ends. Germline values: CDR1 SGHKS, CDR2 YYEKEE (reference sequence). This CDR3 is 17 amino acids long. The CDR3 DNA reads as TGTGCCAGCAGCTCCCTCCTACTATTGATTGGTTACAATGAGCAGTTCTTC. This translates into CASSSLLLLIGYNEQFF.

This clonotype occurred a few times. CDR3 coding DNA: TGTGCCAGCAGCTTAGTCACGGTATCCGGGACCCAGTACTTC. As protein: CASSLVTVSGTQYF. The chain recombines TRBV7-9 with TRBJ2-5; D gene uncertain. V was clipped by 1 base and J by 7 bases, with 13 bases between them. The CDR3 is made up of 14 amino acids. Germline CDR1 reads SEHNR; CDR2 reads FQNEAQ (reference sequence).

This clonotype was detected only a few times. J is TRBJ1-2 and V is TRBV6-1; a possible D gene is TRBD1 (5 bases). This CDR3 region has 14 residues. Looked up from germline, CDR1 is MNHNS and CDR2 is SASEGT. Trimming removed 2 bases at V and 8 bases at J, with 15 bases between. The CDR3 sequence is CASSEFGREYGYTF. CDR3 DNA: TGTGCCAGCAGTGAATTTGGCAGGGAGTACGGCTACACCTTC.

This clonotype came up a few times. The chain couples TRBV5-6 to TRBJ2-1; D call uncertain. Trimming took 1 base from V and 5 from J, leaving 7 bases between them. CDR1 SGHDT and CDR2 YYEEEE come from the germline V gene. This CDR3 region has 13 residues. This CDR3 is CASSLPLHNEQFF. CDR3 nucleotides: TGTGCCAGCAGCTTGCCCCTCCACAATGAGCAGTTCTTC.

The chain recombines TRBV6-5 with TRBJ1-4; D is perhaps TRBD1 (5 bases). Germline V lookup: CDR1 MNHEY, CDR2 SVGAGI. The CDR3 runs to 15 residues. Trimming stripped 0 bases from V and 7 bases from J, with 12 bases between. CDR3 in amino acids: CASSYSYWGREKLFF. The CDR3 DNA follows: TGTGCCAGCAGTTACTCGTACTGGGGCCGTGAAAAACTGTTTTTT.

V gene TRBV7-8 combines with J gene TRBJ2-2, with D unresolved. Germline assignment: CDR1 SGHVS and CDR2 FQNEAQ. Trimming removed 6 bases at V and 3 bases at J, with 14 bases between. The CDR3 loop spans 15 amino acids. In DNA, the CDR3 is TGTGCCAGCAGACCTCAAAGTAGTTACACCGGGGAGCTGTTTTTT. It yields the protein CASRPQSSYTGELFF.

This clonotype was seen a few times. This sequence joins TRBV7-4 and TRBJ2-1, with 8 positions matching TRBD1. Looked up from germline, CDR1 is SGHVT and CDR2 is SQSDAQ. This CDR3 has 16 residues. The junction had 7 bases not matched to a gene; V was cut back by 3 bases and J by 3 bases. The CDR3 protein is CASSFNRGSFYNEQFF. CDR3 nucleotide sequence: TGTGCCAGCAGCTTCAACAGGGGGTCCTTCTACAATGAGCAGTTCTTC.

This clonotype has only a few counts. The V gene is TRBV11-2, the J gene TRBJ1-2; D remains ambiguous. The V and J ends lost 5 bases and 4 bases respectively, with 8 bases between them. Germline CDR1 reads SGHAT; CDR2 reads FQNNGV. The CDR3 runs to 12 residues. CDR3: CASSPDTYGYTF. The CDR3 DNA reads TGTGCCAGCAGCCCTGACACCTATGGCTACACCTTC.

The CDR3 sequence: CATSRGASGAPRQFF. The CDR3 DNA is TGTGCCACCAGCAGAGGTGCTAGCGGGGCCCCTAGGCAGTTCTTC. The V call is TRBV15, the J call TRBJ2-1, with TRBD2 matching 9 bases. Trimming removed 1 base from V and 12 bases from J; junction bases left unmatched: 10. The CDR3 loop spans 15 amino acids. Germline lookup yields CDR1 LNHNV and CDR2 YYDKDF (reference sequence).

This sequence joins TRBV10-3 and TRBJ2-1; 11 nucleotides align to TRBD2. Trimming at V came to 6 bases and at J to 4 bases, leaving 8 bases not matched to a gene. CDR1 is ENHRY and CDR2 is SYGVKD in the germline V gene. The CDR3 loop spans 16 amino acids. Here the CDR3 DNA reads TGTGCCATCAGGGAAAGACTAGCGGGGAATTACAATGAGCAGTTCTTC. Its protein product is CAIRERLAGNYNEQFF.

The sample holds a few counts of this clonotype. The V gene is TRBV27, the J gene TRBJ2-1, with TRBD1 matching over 8 bases. Per the germline V gene, CDR1 is MNHEY and CDR2 is SMNVEV (reference sequence). With 6 bases clipped from V and 7 bases from J, the junction kept 5 bases outside the gene matches. The CDR3 covers 13 residues. The CDR3 coding sequence is TGTGCCAGCAGAAGGCAGGGGGCAAATGAGCAGTTCTTC. Its protein is CASRRQGANEQFF.

The chain combines TRBV19 with TRBJ2-5; unclear D gene. V was shortened by 8 bases and J by 4 bases, with 14 bases between the two germline ends. Germline CDR1 reads LNHDA; CDR2 reads SQIVND (reference sequence). The CDR3 totals 13 residues. The CDR3 here is CASRPTLGETQYF. The CDR3, as DNA: TGTGCCAGTCGTCCGACTCTGGGAGAGACCCAGTACTTC. Using reference TRBV19 and TRBJ2-5 for the parts outside the CDR3, the full variable domain is DGGITQSPKYLFRKEGQNVTLSCEQNLNHDAMYWYRQDPGQGLRLIYYSQIVNDFQKGDIAEGYSVSREKKESFPLTVTSAQKNPTAFYLCASRPTLGETQYFGPGTRLLVL.

The V and J genes are TRBV27 and TRBJ1-2, with a weak D call TRBD1 (5 bases). Trimming removed 3 bases at V and 4 bases at J, with 12 bases between. Per germline, CDR1 MNHEY and CDR2 SMNVEV (reference sequence). The CDR3 totals 14 residues. CDR3 sequence: CASSFGGVGYGYTF. As DNA, the CDR3 is TGTGCCAGCAGTTTCGGGGGAGTCGGCTATGGCTACACCTTC.

This clonotype was seen more than once but under ten times. This chain connects TRBV10-3 to TRBJ2-6; possible D gene TRBD1, 5 bases. Trimming shortened V by 10 bases and J by 2 bases, and 12 bases separated the two germline ends. The CDR3 is made up of 14 amino acids. The germline V gene encodes CDR1 ENHRY and CDR2 SYGVKD. The CDR3 DNA reads TGTGCCACCAAGGGGTTCACTGGGGCCAACGTCCTGACTTTC. Its protein product is CATKGFTGANVLTF.

The table lists this clonotype with a few counts. The chain carries TRBV7-9 and TRBJ2-7; 10 bases line up with TRBD1. The CDR3 has 16 amino acids. V lost 4 bases and J lost 3; bases outside the gene matches: 9. Germline V gives CDR1 SEHNR, CDR2 FQNEAQ (reference sequence). In nucleotides, the CDR3 is TGTGCCAGCAGCTCTAACCCCGGGACAGGGGACTACGAGCAGTACTTC. This sequence encodes CASSSNPGTGDYEQYF.

This clonotype was seen more than once but under ten times. This chain connects TRBV7-7 to TRBJ2-1, with 7 bases fitting TRBD2. Trimming at V came to 5 bases and at J to 15 bases, leaving 10 bases not matched to a gene. This CDR3 comprises 12 residues. Germline V lookup: CDR1 SSHAT, CDR2 FNYEAQ (reference sequence). Here the CDR3 DNA reads TGTGCCAGCAGCCTAAGCGGACTAGAACTGTTCTTC. Translated, it gives CASSLSGLELFF.

The J gene is TRBJ1-1, the V gene TRBV7-6; D is possibly TRBD1 (6 bases). The V and J ends lost 1 base and 5 bases respectively, with 14 bases between them. Germline loops: CDR1 SGHVS, CDR2 FNYEAQ. The CDR3 is 15 residues long. In DNA, the CDR3 is TGTGCCAGCAGCTTAGGGGGGGGCGACGAGACTGAAGCTTTCTTT. Its translation is CASSLGGGDETEAFF. The full variable domain, with the rest looked up from reference TRBV7-6 and TRBJ1-1, is GAGVSQSPRYKVTKRGQDVALRCDPISGHVSLYWYRQALGQGPEFLTYFNYEAQQDKSGLPNDRFSAERPEGSISTLTIQRTEQRDSAMYRCASSLGGGDETEAFFGQGTRLTVV.

The chain is built from TRBV20-1 and TRBJ1-3; the D is unclear. This CDR3 region has 13 residues. Germline CDR1 is DFQATT and CDR2 is SNEGSKA (reference sequence). V was shortened by 4 bases and J by 0 bases, with 7 bases between the two germline ends. The CDR3 loop is CSATEGSGNTIYF. CDR3 nucleotides: TGCAGTGCTACGGAGGGCTCTGGAAACACCATATATTTT.

In this sample, this clonotype turned up a few times. J is TRBJ2-5 and V is TRBV20-1, with a possible D match to TRBD1 (5 bases). This CDR3 is built from 18 residues. Trimming shortened V by 6 bases and J by 2 bases, and 28 bases separated the two germline ends. The germline V gene encodes CDR1 DFQATT and CDR2 SNEGSKA (reference sequence). The CDR3 reads CSARVGETDLRGQETQYF. The CDR3 nucleotides read TGCAGTGCCCGCGTAGGGGAAACCGATCTAAGGGGACAAGAGACCCAGTACTTC.

The gene calls are TRBV7-6 and TRBJ2-7; the D gene is possibly TRBD2 (5 bases). This CDR3 region has 15 residues. The germline gives CDR1 SGHVS, CDR2 FNYEAQ. V was pared by 5 bases and J by 3 bases, with 17 bases between. CDR3 nucleotides: TGTGCCAGCAGCCCTGCGTGGGAGAGAAACTACGAGCAGTACTTC. It is translated as CASSPAWERNYEQYF. Variable domain in full (rest from reference TRBV7-6 and TRBJ2-7): GAGVSQSPRYKVTKRGQDVALRCDPISGHVSLYWYRQALGQGPEFLTYFNYEAQQDKSGLPNDRFSAERPEGSISTLTIQRTEQRDSAMYRCASSPAWERNYEQYFGPGTRLTVT.

This clonotype showed up just a few times. This chain connects TRBV7-2 to TRBJ2-1; D ambiguous. Trimming left V 2 bases short and J 9 bases short, with 17 bases between. This CDR3 contains 15 residues. The V gene's germline CDR1 is SGHTA and CDR2 FQGNSA. In DNA form, the CDR3 reads TGTGCCAGCAGCTTAACCGCCACCCTACAGAGTGAGCAGTTCTTC. This translates into CASSLTATLQSEQFF. The entire variable domain, with the rest obtained from reference TRBV7-2 and TRBJ2-1, is as follows: GAGVSQSPSNKVTEKGKDVELRCDPISGHTALYWYRQSLGQGLEFLIYFQGNSAPDKSGLPSDRFSAERTGGSVSTLTIQRTQQEDSAVYLCASSLTATLQSEQFFGPGTRLTVL.

This chain joins TRBV27 and TRBJ2-1; no firm D call. V was cut by 6 bases and J by 0 bases, with 12 bases left in between. CDR1 and CDR2 from the germline V gene are MNHEY and SMNVEV (reference sequence). The CDR3 has 15 amino acids. CDR3 DNA: TGTGCCAGCAGCCATCCCAACTCCTCCTACAATGAGCAGTTCTTC. Protein: CASSHPNSSYNEQFF.

The CDR3 coding sequence is TGTGCCAGCAGCCTTCGTCAGGGGGCCTCCTACAATGAGCAGTTCTTC. This codes for CASSLRQGASYNEQFF. The rearrangement uses TRBV14 and TRBJ2-1; the match to TRBD1 covers 8 bases. The germline CDR1 and CDR2 sequences are SGHDN and FVKESK. The CDR3 covers 16 residues. J gave up 0 bases and V 4 bases, and 5 bases lay outside the gene matches.